This entry lists 25 T cell receptor beta chains sequenced from one sample in a study of cytomegalovirus exposure and HLA in healthy donors. The PCR had 60 Vbeta and 13 Jbeta primers. The protocol was immunoSEQ multiplex PCR, while the TCRdb copy is restricted to in-frame clones and leaves out a portion. The table shows some 140,000 clones, with 80% to 85% occurring only once. Sequenced: PBMCs. The source of these receptors is a male donor in good health and CMV-seropositive.

The chain employs TRBV7-9 and TRBJ1-1; possible D gene TRBD1, 5 bases. V lost 11 bases and J lost 10, with 14 bases in between. This CDR3 is 10 amino acids long. The germline V gene encodes CDR1 SEHNR and CDR2 FQNEAQ (reference sequence). CDR3 sequence: CASDGTTAFF. DNA of the CDR3: TGTGCCTCGGACGGGACTACAGCTTTCTTT.

This chain joins TRBV14 and TRBJ1-2, with D uncertain. V was cut by 0 bases and J by 6 bases, with 26 bases left in between. Germline CDR1 SGHDN, CDR2 FVKESK. This CDR3 is built from 19 residues. Here the CDR3 DNA reads TGTGCCAGCAGCCAAGAGAAGCTGGATCATCTATACCCGGAGGATGGCTACACCTTC. Translated, it gives CASSQEKLDHLYPEDGYTF.

The rearrangement joins TRBV7-8 to TRBJ2-5; TRBD2 agrees at 16 bases. CDR1 SGHVS and CDR2 FQNEAQ come from the germline V gene. The CDR3 has 14 amino acids. Trimming at V came to 6 bases and at J to 12 bases, leaving 7 bases not matched to a gene. CDR3 loop: CASRDPGLAGGKYF. CDR3 DNA: TGTGCCAGCAGGGACCCGGGACTAGCGGGGGGGAAGTACTTC.

The chain recombines TRBV10-3 with TRBJ2-5; tentative D call: TRBD2 (7 bases). Gene TRBJ2-7 matches the end of the DNA better, so the J call may be wrong. Germline V lookup: CDR1 ENHRY, CDR2 SYGVKD. This CDR3 is built from 15 residues. The DNA for the CDR3 is TGTGCCATTCGAGGGGGGGCGGAGAGCTCCTACGAGCAGTACTTC. Protein product: CAIRGGAESSYEQYF.

The chain is built from TRBV5-6 and TRBJ2-7, with no clear D. CDR3 length: 14 residues. V was clipped by 4 bases and J by 2 bases, with 13 bases between them. In germline, CDR1 is SGHDT, CDR2 YYEEEE. CDR3 sequence reads: CASSQKIPPYEQYF. For the CDR3, the DNA is TGTGCCAGCAGCCAGAAAATACCACCCTACGAGCAGTACTTC.

The V and J genes are TRBV2 and TRBJ1-1, with a weak D call TRBD1 (5 bases). V lost 9 bases, J lost 1 base, and 21 bases lay in between. CDR1 is SNHLY, CDR2 FYNNEI, per germline. This CDR3 has 16 residues. CDR3 sequence reads: CASMRERQGSNTEAFF. For the CDR3, the DNA is TGTGCCAGTATGAGAGAGCGTCAGGGCTCGAACACTGAAGCTTTCTTT.

This rearrangement joins TRBV7-9 to TRBJ2-7; 10 positions agree with TRBD2. The V and J ends lost 1 base and 2 bases, in that order; junction bases with no gene match: 2. The CDR3 length is 15 residues. The germline gives CDR1 SEHNR, CDR2 FQNEAQ (reference sequence). The CDR3 coding sequence is TGTGCCAGCAGCTTAGGGACTAGCGGAACCTACGAGCAGTACTTC. This encodes CASSLGTSGTYEQYF.

The V call is TRBV5-1, the J call TRBJ2-3, with TRBD1 as a possible D gene (5 bases). The germline CDR1 and CDR2 sequences are SGHRS and YFSETQ. This CDR3 spans 15 amino acids. With 2 bases removed from V and 1 base from J, the gap between germline ends came to 11 bases. CDR3 residues: CASSFQGRGTDTQYF. In nucleotides, the CDR3 is TGCGCCAGCAGCTTTCAGGGCAGGGGCACAGATACGCAGTATTTT.

The V gene is TRBV5-4, the J gene TRBJ1-2; the D gene is possibly TRBD1 (5 bases). V was cut by 2 bases and J by 6 bases, with 11 bases left in between. This CDR3 has 13 amino acids. From germline, CDR1 is SGHNT and CDR2 YYREEE (reference sequence). The DNA of the CDR3 is TGTGCCAGCAGCTTAGACAGTTTGAATGGCTACACCTTC. Its protein product is CASSLDSLNGYTF.

The chain's CDR3 is CASSRLTSVPEQFF. The CDR3 nucleotides are TGTGCCAGTAGTAGATTAACTAGCGTTCCTGAGCAGTTCTTC. This sequence joins TRBV19 and TRBJ2-1; 7 bases line up with TRBD2. Unmatched junction bases numbered 9, after V lost 4 bases and J lost 9 bases. The germline V gene has CDR1 LNHDA and CDR2 SQIVND (reference sequence). The CDR3 spans 14 residues. Using reference TRBV19 and TRBJ2-1 for the parts outside the CDR3, the full variable domain is DGGITQSPKYLFRKEGQNVTLSCEQNLNHDAMYWYRQDPGQGLRLIYYSQIVNDFQKGDIAEGYSVSREKKESFPLTVTSAQKNPTAFYLCASSRLTSVPEQFFGPGTRLTVL.

V usage is TRBV6-5 and J usage is TRBJ2-7; D perhaps matches TRBD2 (7 bases). CDR1 is MNHEY and CDR2 is SVGAGI in the germline V gene. Trimming shortened V by 0 bases and J by 3 bases, and 12 bases separated the two germline ends. The CDR3 covers 15 residues. The CDR3 loop reads CASSYSRGQGYEQYF. The CDR3 DNA sequence: TGTGCCAGCAGTTACTCGCGGGGGCAAGGCTACGAGCAGTACTTC.

V usage is TRBV12-5 and J usage is TRBJ2-1, with unresolved D. Germline CDR1 reads LGHNT; CDR2 reads FRNRAP. V was trimmed by 5 bases and J by 0 bases, leaving 8 bases between them. This CDR3 region has 14 residues. This CDR3 reads CASGPYSSYNEQFF. The CDR3 region has the DNA TGTGCTAGTGGTCCGTATAGCTCCTACAATGAGCAGTTCTTC.

J is TRBJ2-3 and V is TRBV18; 7 bases line up with TRBD2. Trimming cost V 3 bases and J 6 bases; bases outside gene matches: 12. Germline V CDR1 and CDR2: KGHSH, LQKENI. This CDR3 comprises 16 residues. This CDR3 is CASSPARGGGRDTQYF. CDR3 bases: TGTGCCAGCTCACCCGCCCGGGGCGGGGGTAGGGATACGCAGTATTTT.

The chain recombines TRBV28 with TRBJ2-7; 10 bases are shared with TRBD2. The CDR3 has 14 residues. CDR1 MDHEN and CDR2 SYDVKM come from the germline V gene. Trimming took 4 bases from V and 8 from J; bases not matched to a gene: 8. The CDR3 loop reads CASSSTSGTPKQYF. The CDR3 DNA reads TGTGCCAGCAGTTCTACTAGCGGGACCCCGAAGCAGTACTTC.

The chain links TRBV11-2 to TRBJ1-2; D call uncertain. The V gene's germline CDR1 is SGHAT and CDR2 FQNNGV. The CDR3 extends over 13 amino acids. The V and J ends lost 1 base and 4 bases respectively, with 7 bases between them. The CDR3 region is CASSLGTAYGYTF. CDR3 nucleotide sequence: TGTGCCAGCAGCTTAGGCACAGCCTATGGCTACACCTTC.

The rearrangement links TRBV4-2 to TRBJ1-4, with TRBD1 as a possible D gene (5 bases). CDR1 and CDR2 (germline): LGHNA, YNFKEQ. V was trimmed by 0 bases and J by 8 bases, leaving 25 bases between them. The CDR3 is 19 amino acids. The CDR3 sequence: CASSQEVLTAGTGGEKLFF. The DNA for the CDR3 is TGTGCCAGCAGCCAAGAGGTATTAACTGCCGGGACTGGAGGAGAAAAACTGTTTTTT.

This clone was seen a single time. The chain recombines TRBV18 with TRBJ2-1; no clear D. From germline, CDR1 is KGHSH and CDR2 LQKENI. Trimming took 3 bases from V and 4 from J, leaving 10 bases between them. CDR3 size: 14 residues. This CDR3 reads CASSPPTVYNEQFF. The CDR3 coding sequence is TGTGCCAGCTCACCTCCAACAGTTTACAATGAGCAGTTCTTC.

This chain joins TRBV9 and TRBJ1-2; D is ambiguous. Trimming stripped 4 bases from V and 7 bases from J, with 29 bases between. This CDR3 contains 18 residues. Germline V gene lookup returns CDR1 SGDLS and CDR2 YYNGEE. The DNA for the CDR3 is TGTGCCAGCAGCCTCCCGAGCCAGGAGCCCACAGTAGAGGGTGGCTACACCTTC. Translating it yields CASSLPSQEPTVEGGYTF.

This chain connects TRBV27 to TRBJ1-1, with TRBD1 matching 10 bases. Germline lookup yields CDR1 MNHEY and CDR2 SMNVEV (reference sequence). The CDR3 extends over 14 amino acids. The V gene end was trimmed by 7 bases and the J gene end by 4 bases; junction bases not matched to a gene: 6. CDR3 coding DNA: TGTGCCAGCATGATATGGGACAGGGGCACTGAAGCTTTCTTT. The encoded protein is CASMIWDRGTEAFF.

The chain links TRBV4-1 to TRBJ1-3, with D uncertain. Trimming shortened V by 0 bases and J by 0 bases, and 6 bases separated the two germline ends. In germline, CDR1 is MGHRA, CDR2 YSYEKL. The CDR3 has 15 residues. CDR3 region: CASSQDQYSGNTIYF. The CDR3 coding sequence is TGCGCCAGCAGCCAAGACCAGTACTCTGGAAACACCATATATTTT.

The rearrangement uses TRBV9 and TRBJ2-3; D uncertain. V lost 4 bases, J lost 0 bases, and 6 bases lay in between. Germline V lookup: CDR1 SGDLS, CDR2 YYNGEE. This CDR3 comprises 13 residues. Here the CDR3 reads CASSSLSTDTQYF. The DNA for the CDR3 is TGTGCCAGCAGCTCCCTTAGCACAGATACGCAGTATTTT. The full variable domain, its missing parts supplied by reference TRBV9 and TRBJ2-3, is DSGVTQTPKHLITATGQRVTLRCSPRSGDLSVYWYQQSLDQGLQFLIQYYNGEERAKGNILERFSAQQFPDLHSELNLSSLELGDSALYFCASSSLSTDTQYFGPGTRLTVL.

The CDR3 DNA reads TGTGCCAGCAGCTTAGCGCTGACAGGGGTCAACACAGATACGCAGTATTTT. As protein: CASSLALTGVNTDTQYF. J is TRBJ2-3 and V is TRBV7-9; 8 positions agree with TRBD1. Germline lookup yields CDR1 SEHNR and CDR2 FQNEAQ (reference sequence). The CDR3 runs to 17 residues. Trimming cost V 0 bases and J 2 bases; bases outside gene matches: 7.

The chain is built from TRBV19 and TRBJ1-1; D remains unclear. V shed 6 bases and J shed 5 bases, with 10 bases lying between them. The CDR3 is 12 amino acids. The germline gives CDR1 LNHDA, CDR2 SQIVND (reference sequence). CDR3 coding DNA: TGTGCCAGTAGGGCCGACTTTACTGAAGCTTTCTTT. This codes for CASRADFTEAFF.

The V gene is TRBV21-1, the J gene TRBJ2-2; the table's D call TRBD2 went unverified against the DNA. TRBV21-1 is an annotated pseudogene. CDR3 length equals 18 residues. This CDR3 is CASKIKEAGISNTGELFF. The CDR3 nucleotides read TGTGCCAGCAAAATCAAAGAAGCCGGGATTAGTAACACCGGGGAGCTGTTTTTT.

A few counts support this clone. This rearrangement joins TRBV11-2 to TRBJ2-7, with 8 bases matching TRBD2. The CDR3 length is 16 residues. The V and J ends lost 1 base and 3 bases, in that order; junction bases with no gene match: 8. Germline V gene lookup returns CDR1 SGHAT and CDR2 FQNNGV. The CDR3 here is CASSLVAGGGYYEQYF. DNA for the CDR3: TGTGCCAGCAGCTTAGTGGCGGGGGGCGGCTACTACGAGCAGTACTTC.